A selection of T cell receptor beta chains follows, all from one sample in a study of blood T cell repertoires in COVID-19. Here immunoSEQ multiplex PCR was the method, and the copy in TCRdb shows in-frame clones only, minus some. This table holds 200,000 to 250,000 clones, approximately 90% found once. The sample was PBMCs or T cells enriched from blood (not recorded which). The origin of the receptors is a man younger than 35 with acute COVID-19. The CDR3 runs from the conserved cysteine through the conserved F or W. The order of the fields is clone size, V gene, CDR3 length, D gene, J gene, CDR3 DNA, CDR3 protein. D genes are given only for firm matches. Some rows have no size entry. The others give once, few or many, or a class for an expanded clone.

.	TRBV3-1/TRBV3-2	15	.	TRBJ1-3	TGTGCCAGCAGCCTTTCGGACGGACAGAGGAACACCATATATTTT	CASSLSDGQRNTIYF
.	TRBV29-1	15	TRBD1	TRBJ2-7	TGCAGCGTGACAGGAGCGGACAGGGGGCAACGGGAGCAGTACTTC	CSVTGADRGQREQYF
.	TRBV7-3	20	TRBD1	TRBJ2-6	TGTGCCAGCAGCTTAACTGGACAGGGGGCGCCCGTTTCTGGGGCCAACGTCCTGACTTTC	CASSLTGQGAPVSGANVLTF
.	TRBV28	12	.	TRBJ1-5	TGTGCCAGCAGTCGAGAAGGGACACCCCAGCATTTT	CASSREGTPQHF
once	TRBV7-9	13	.	TRBJ1-4	TGTGCCAGCAGCCCAGGCGTCGGTGAAAAACTGTTTTTT	CASSPGVGEKLFF
.	TRBV6-5	14	.	TRBJ2-7	TGTGCCAGCACCTCCCCGGACACTGACTACGAGCAGTACTTC	CASTSPDTDYEQYF
few	TRBV30	16	.	TRBJ1-5	TGTGCCTGGAGTTCACTGGGCCTTTTTAGCAATCAGCCCCAGCATTTT	CAWSSLGLFSNQPQHF
.	TRBV9	14	.	TRBJ2-7	TGTGCCAGCAATGGAGATGGGAGCTCCTACGAGCAGTACTTC	CASNGDGSSYEQYF
.	TRBV19	19	TRBD2	TRBJ2-1	TGTGCCAGTAGTCCGGGACTAGCGGGAGGCTCGTCCTCCTACAATGAGCAGTTCTTC	CASSPGLAGGSSSYNEQFF
.	TRBV19	14	TRBD1	TRBJ2-1	TGTGCCAGTACCGGGACAGTTTTAGGCAATGAGCAGTTCTTC	CASTGTVLGNEQFF